The rows below give T cell receptor beta chains drawn from one sample of a study of technical replicates of blood from a handful of donors. Produced via immunoSEQ multiplex PCR; TCRdb's table is partial and in-frame only. The repertoire has 65,000 to 80,000 clones, 98% of them found once; the top ten carry around 0.22%. The sample comprised T cells isolated from PBMCs. The receptor set was obtained from a human donor in good health. Both conserved end residues are part of each CDR3. The D gene is left open where the match is weak. Clone sizes are given selectively: once, few, many, or a class where the clone is expanded.

j_gene: TRBJ1-2
v_gene: TRBV18
d_gene: .
abundance: .
CDR3nt: TGTGCCAGCTCACCACCGGGGGGAGGCTATGGCTACACCTTC
CDR3aa: CASSPPGGGYGYTF

j_gene: TRBJ2-2
v_gene: TRBV29-1
d_gene: TRBD1
abundance: .
CDR3nt: TGCAGCGTCGACAGGGGGCGACGAGGGGAGCTGTTTTTT
CDR3aa: CSVDRGRRGELFF

j_gene: TRBJ2-1
v_gene: TRBV7-8
d_gene: TRBD1
abundance: .
CDR3nt: TGTGCCAGCAGCATTGACAGGGAAGATGAGCAGTTCTTC
CDR3aa: CASSIDREDEQFF

j_gene: TRBJ1-2
v_gene: TRBV30
d_gene: .
abundance: .
CDR3nt: TGTGCCTGGAGTGGGCAGAACTATGGCTACACCTTC
CDR3aa: CAWSGQNYGYTF

j_gene: TRBJ2-5
v_gene: TRBV7-6
d_gene: TRBD1
abundance: .
CDR3nt: TGTGCCAGCAGCCCGACAGGGATTGAGACCCAGTACTTC
CDR3aa: CASSPTGIETQYF

j_gene: TRBJ2-7
v_gene: TRBV6-1
d_gene: .
abundance: .
CDR3nt: TGTGCCAGCAGTGTGGAGGGACGGACTAACTACGAGCAGTACTTC
CDR3aa: CASSVEGRTNYEQYF

j_gene: TRBJ2-1
v_gene: TRBV7-9
d_gene: TRBD2
abundance: .
CDR3nt: TGTGCCAGCAAGGGCGGGAGTGCCAATGAGCAGTTCTTC
CDR3aa: CASKGGSANEQFF

j_gene: TRBJ1-1
v_gene: TRBV5-1
d_gene: .
abundance: .
CDR3nt: TGCGCCAGCAGCTCATTAGGAGGAGTGAACACTGAAGCTTTCTTT
CDR3aa: CASSSLGGVNTEAFF

j_gene: TRBJ2-3
v_gene: TRBV7-9
d_gene: TRBD2
abundance: .
CDR3nt: TGTGCCAGCAGCTTAGAAGCGCGGCGGGAGATAGATACGCAGTATTTT
CDR3aa: CASSLEARREIDTQYF

j_gene: TRBJ1-2
v_gene: TRBV9
d_gene: .
abundance: .
CDR3nt: TGTGCCAGCAGCGTTACAGGGAACTATGGCTACACCTTC
CDR3aa: CASSVTGNYGYTF

j_gene: TRBJ1-5
v_gene: TRBV6-5
d_gene: .
abundance: once
CDR3nt: TGTGCCAGCAGTTACTCCTTTACGGGGTATCAGCCCCAGCATTTT
CDR3aa: CASSYSFTGYQPQHF

j_gene: TRBJ2-7
v_gene: TRBV19
d_gene: .
abundance: .
CDR3nt: TGTGCCAGTAGTATCTTAGACAGCTCCTACGAGCAGTACTTC
CDR3aa: CASSILDSSYEQYF

j_gene: TRBJ1-3
v_gene: TRBV19
d_gene: TRBD1
abundance: .
CDR3nt: TGTGCCAGTAGTATGGGGGACAGGGTGAGAAACACCATATATTTT
CDR3aa: CASSMGDRVRNTIYF

j_gene: TRBJ2-2
v_gene: TRBV9
d_gene: TRBD1
abundance: .
CDR3nt: TGTGCCAGCAGCGTAGCCTTAAGGACAGGGGGAGACACCGGGGAGCTGTTTTTT
CDR3aa: CASSVALRTGGDTGELFF

j_gene: TRBJ2-1
v_gene: TRBV19
d_gene: .
abundance: .
CDR3nt: TGTGCCAGTAGTCTCAGTCTCGGGATTGGGAATGAGCAGTTCTTC
CDR3aa: CASSLSLGIGNEQFF

j_gene: TRBJ2-7
v_gene: TRBV28
d_gene: .
abundance: .
CDR3nt: TGTGCCAGCAGCTTGATAGAGGGCTACGAGCAGTACTTC
CDR3aa: CASSLIEGYEQYF

j_gene: TRBJ1-5
v_gene: TRBV6-1
d_gene: .
abundance: .
CDR3nt: TGTGCCAGCAGTGGTAGGAGGGATAGGAGGCAGCCCCAGCATTTT
CDR3aa: CASSGRRDRRQPQHF

j_gene: TRBJ2-5
v_gene: TRBV29-1
d_gene: TRBD1
abundance: .
CDR3nt: TGCAGCGTTGAGACAGGGCAAGAGACCCAGTACTTC
CDR3aa: CSVETGQETQYF

j_gene: TRBJ2-1
v_gene: TRBV16
d_gene: .
abundance: .
CDR3nt: TGTGCCAGCAACCCGAATTTGGCCGTCAATGAGCAGTTCTTC
CDR3aa: CASNPNLAVNEQFF

j_gene: TRBJ2-7
v_gene: TRBV29-1
d_gene: TRBD2
abundance: .
CDR3nt: TGCAGCGTTGTACCTAGCGGGAGGGCCTATGGAGAGCAGTACTTC
CDR3aa: CSVVPSGRAYGEQYF

j_gene: TRBJ2-7
v_gene: TRBV7-2
d_gene: .
abundance: .
CDR3nt: TGTGCCAGCAGCTTAGACGCGGCTAGCAGAGCCTACGAGCAGTACTTC
CDR3aa: CASSLDAASRAYEQYF

j_gene: TRBJ1-1
v_gene: TRBV9
d_gene: TRBD1
abundance: .
CDR3nt: TGTGCCAGCAGCCCTGGGGGACAGACGAACACTGAAGCTTTCTTT
CDR3aa: CASSPGGQTNTEAFF

j_gene: TRBJ1-2
v_gene: TRBV6-5
d_gene: .
abundance: .
CDR3nt: TGTGCCAGCAGCCAGGCGCGGGAGCACTATGGCTACACCTTC
CDR3aa: CASSQAREHYGYTF

j_gene: TRBJ1-4
v_gene: TRBV30
d_gene: .
abundance: .
CDR3nt: TGTGCCTGGGCTTGGAGGGATGAAAAACTGTTTTTT
CDR3aa: CAWAWRDEKLFF

j_gene: TRBJ1-5
v_gene: TRBV19
d_gene: .
abundance: .
CDR3nt: TGTGCCAGTAGTATTTCGGTCCGGAATCAGCCCCAGCATTTT
CDR3aa: CASSISVRNQPQHF

j_gene: TRBJ1-2
v_gene: TRBV7-2
d_gene: TRBD1
abundance: .
CDR3nt: TGTGCCAGCAGCCCAGGGACAGGGACACATGGCTACACCTTC
CDR3aa: CASSPGTGTHGYTF